This passage covers 23 T cell receptor beta chains from one sample sequenced in a study of human T cells and chemical hapten exposure. Time point meaning: patch test 2, 6 weeks after DPC sensitization. Specified treatment: therapeutic diphenylcyclopropenone sensitization with weekly scalp DPC. TCRdb independently ran MiXCR on the RACE reads; one entry per CDR3 protein. This table holds roughly 92,000 distinct CDR3 sequences, approximately 10% found once. The sequencing here drew on whole blood, taken in connection with sensitization to the hapten diphenylcyclopropenone (DPC). These receptors were obtained from a woman aged 40 to 50 with alopecia areata. Some clones in this sample may be carry-over from other donors' samples.

This clonotype has just a few counts. This rearrangement joins TRBV18 to TRBJ1-1; D possibly corresponds to TRBD1 (6 bases). There are 14 residues in the CDR3. Germline loops: CDR1 KGHSH, CDR2 LQKENI. The ends were cut back, 3 bases at V and 5 bases at J, with 13 bases in the middle. CDR3 region: CASSPPKGGTEAFF. The CDR3 bases are TGTGCCAGCTCACCCCCCAAGGGGGGAACTGAAGCTTTCTTT.

The chain joins TRBV5-1 to TRBJ2-1; 7 bases fit TRBD2. This CDR3 has 15 residues. Germline V CDR1 and CDR2: SGHRS, YFSETQ. The V gene end was trimmed by 0 bases and the J gene end by 9 bases; junction bases not matched to a gene: 9. The CDR3 protein is CASSLAAGVVSEQFF. The CDR3 DNA is TGCGCCAGCAGCTTGGCGGCGGGAGTTGTGAGTGAGCAGTTCTTC. Full variable domain (remainder filled in from reference TRBV5-1 and TRBJ2-1): KAGVTQTPRYLIKTRGQQVTLSCSPISGHRSVSWYQQTPGQGLQFLFEYFSETQRNKGNFPGRFSGRQFSNSRSEMNVSTLELGDSALYLCASSLAAGVVSEQFFGPGTRLTVL.

This chain uses TRBV28 with TRBJ1-1; the D gene is possibly TRBD1 (5 bases). The CDR3 loop spans 14 amino acids. V lost 6 bases and J 8 bases, leaving 19 bases between the germline ends. CDR1 and CDR2 (germline): MDHEN, SYDVKM. The DNA of the CDR3 is TGTGCCAGCAGCGCGAGCAATATGTGGGGGGAAGCTTTCTTT. Translation gives CASSASNMWGEAFF.

This clonotype was found many times. Written as DNA, the CDR3 is TGCAGTGCTAGACCCCCGAGGGGGAATCAGCCCCAGCATTTT. It codes for CSARPPRGNQPQHF. V gene TRBV20-1 combines with J gene TRBJ1-5, with D possibly TRBD1 on 6 matching bases. V lost 2 bases to trimming and J lost 4 bases, with 12 bases between them. The CDR3 sequence is 14 residues long. Germline V gene sequence: CDR1 DFQATT, CDR2 SNEGSKA (reference sequence).

The genes are TRBV21-1 and TRBJ1-3; the table names TRBD1, a call not compared with the DNA. TRBV21-1 is noted as a pseudogene. The CDR3 is made up of 16 amino acids. Here the CDR3 DNA reads TGTGCCAGCAGCCTACCCCCTGACGTAAATGGAAACACCATATATTTT. Encoded protein: CASSLPPDVNGNTIYF.

The table lists this clonotype with many counts. The chain carries TRBV29-1 and TRBJ2-1; D not resolved. CDR3 size: 13 residues. CDR1 SQVTM and CDR2 ANQGSEA come from the germline V gene. The germline V and J ends were trimmed by 5 bases and 5 bases, with 13 bases remaining between them. CDR3 sequence (DNA): TGCAGCGTTTGCAGGATAAAGGACAATGAGCAGTTCTTC. It yields the protein CSVCRIKDNEQFF.

A note on this clonotype: One base away lies a much larger clone, so this may be a sequencing read error. The chain uses TRBV6-6 and TRBJ1-5; D is undetermined. V lost 7 bases to trimming and J lost 7 bases, with 20 bases between them. This CDR3 comprises 15 residues. Germline-derived CDR1 and CDR2 are MNHNY and SVGAGI (reference sequence). The CDR3 loop is CASNDPTVPDQPQHF. The CDR3 coding sequence is TGTGCCAGCAATGACCCTACGGTACCGGACCAGCCCCAGCATTTT.

This clonotype occurred a few times. The V gene is TRBV27, the J gene TRBJ2-7; tentatively, D is TRBD1 (6 bases). The V end lost 6 bases, the J end lost 0 bases, and 12 bases lay between the germline ends. The CDR3 runs to 14 residues. CDR1 is MNHEY, CDR2 SMNVEV, per germline (reference sequence). The CDR3 loop is CASRRSGDSYEQYF. DNA of the CDR3: TGTGCCAGCAGACGCTCAGGGGACTCCTACGAGCAGTACTTC.

This clonotype was seen at least ten times. The genes are TRBV18 and TRBJ1-4; D gene ambiguous. CDR1 and CDR2 from the germline V gene are KGHSH and LQKENI. V lost 3 bases and J lost 8, with 10 bases in between. The CDR3 has 13 residues. The CDR3 DNA reads TGTGCCAGCTCACCGCTCGTCGGAGAAAAACTGTTTTTT. Translated, it gives CASSPLVGEKLFF.

This clonotype was found a few times. At one boundary the junction diverges from the germline segment, which might be a read error. The rearrangement joins TRBV27 to TRBJ1-1; the D is unclear. The CDR3 loop spans 13 amino acids. Per the germline V gene, CDR1 is MNHEY and CDR2 is SMNVEV (reference sequence). CDR3 protein: CASSLKWNAEAFF. CDR3 sequence (DNA): TGTGCCAGCAGTTTAAAGTGGAACGCTGAAGCTTTCTTT.

The table lists this clonotype with many counts. The chain couples TRBV5-5 to TRBJ2-5; 10 bases fit TRBD2. The length of the CDR3 is 16 residues. The junction had 7 bases not matched to a gene; V was cut back by 1 base and J by 4 bases. Germline V gives CDR1 SGHKS, CDR2 YYEKEE (reference sequence). CDR3 protein: CASSLPIAGGGETQYF. The CDR3 nucleotides read TGTGCCAGCAGCTTGCCTATAGCGGGAGGAGGAGAGACCCAGTACTTC.

This clonotype showed up many times. The V gene is TRBV4-2, the J gene TRBJ1-5; D might be TRBD1 (5 bases). CDR1 is LGHNA, CDR2 YNFKEQ, per germline. V gave up 5 bases and J gave up 4 bases, with 15 bases separating them. The CDR3 runs to 15 residues. CDR3 region: CASSKRDGQNQPQHF. In nucleotides, the CDR3 is TGTGCCAGCAGCAAACGGGACGGACAAAATCAGCCCCAGCATTTT.

This clonotype has just a few counts. The V and J genes are TRBV2 and TRBJ2-4; D not certain. Germline V gene lookup returns CDR1 SNHLY and CDR2 FYNNEI. CDR3 length: 12 residues. The germline V and J ends were trimmed by 3 bases and 5 bases, with 5 bases remaining between them. The CDR3 region has the DNA TGTGCCAGCAGTGATATCCAAAACATTCAGTACTTC. Amino acid sequence: CASSDIQNIQYF.

The J gene is TRBJ1-5, the V gene TRBV18; a weak D match, TRBD1 (5 bases). Trimming cost V 3 bases and J 9 bases, with 15 bases left between them. The CDR3 has 14 amino acids. The germline V gene has CDR1 KGHSH and CDR2 LQKENI. The CDR3 sequence is CASSPGRGDGPQHF. The DNA for the CDR3 is TGTGCCAGCTCACCGGGGAGGGGAGACGGGCCCCAGCATTTT. The variable domain in full, with the rest retrieved from reference TRBV18 and TRBJ1-5, is NAGVMQNPRHLVRRRGQEARLRCSPMKGHSHVYWYRQLPEEGLKFMVYLQKENIIDESGMPKERFSAEFPKEGPSILRIQQVVRGDSAAYFCASSPGRGDGPQHFGDGTRLSIL.

V usage is TRBV30 and J usage is TRBJ1-2; D remains ambiguous. Germline V gene sequence: CDR1 GTSNPN, CDR2 SVGIG (reference sequence). The CDR3 runs 12 residues. The V gene lost 3 bases and the J gene lost 2 bases, with 7 bases spanning the gap. CDR3 amino acids: CAWRFVNYGYTF. The DNA of the CDR3 is TGTGCCTGGAGATTTGTCAACTATGGCTACACCTTC.

This clonotype was seen at least ten times. The chain recombines TRBV30 with TRBJ2-7, with D perhaps TRBD1 (5 bases). The germline gives CDR1 GTSNPN, CDR2 SVGIG (reference sequence). The V end was cut by 4 bases, the J end by 3 bases, with 13 bases between. The CDR3 has 13 amino acids. Here the CDR3 reads CAWKGKGFYEQYF. The CDR3 region has the DNA TGTGCCTGGAAGGGTAAGGGGTTCTACGAGCAGTACTTC.

This clonotype is a singleton in its sample. The gene calls are TRBV10-3 and TRBJ1-1; D is unresolved. Trimming cost V 7 bases and J 1 base, with 10 bases left between them. The CDR3 length is 13 residues. The germline gives CDR1 ENHRY, CDR2 SYGVKD. Written as DNA, the CDR3 is TGTGCCATCAAAGTGGACCAGAACACTGAAGCTTTCTTT. Encoded protein: CAIKVDQNTEAFF.

This clonotype was observed at least ten times. The J gene is TRBJ1-1, the V gene TRBV7-2, with D unclear. The CDR3 extends over 12 amino acids. Trimming took 8 bases from V and 3 from J, leaving 10 bases between them. Germline-derived CDR1 and CDR2 are SGHTA and FQGNSA. CDR3 in amino acids: CASHRRDTEAFF. CDR3 in DNA: TGTGCCAGCCACCGGCGCGACACTGAAGCTTTCTTT.

This clonotype has only a few counts. This chain links TRBV12-3 or TRBV12-4 with TRBJ1-6; D perhaps matches TRBD1 (6 bases). The CDR3 is 17 amino acids. V lost 7 bases and J lost 9, with 25 bases in between. CDR3 DNA sequence: TGTGCCAGCAACCGGGCTGGGACATCTCGAATGGGTTCACCCCTCCACTTT. Its translation is CASNRAGTSRMGSPLHF.

This clonotype was counted a few times. The chain joins TRBV28 to TRBJ2-1; 11 bases are a match to TRBD2. J was trimmed by 9 bases and V by 5 bases; bases with no gene match: 9. The CDR3 runs to 15 residues. Germline CDR1 and CDR2: MDHEN and SYDVKM. CDR3 sequence reads: CASSPSSGRPGEQFF. CDR3 coding DNA: TGTGCCAGCAGTCCATCTAGCGGGAGGCCGGGTGAGCAGTTCTTC.

The rearrangement joins TRBV6-2 or TRBV6-3 to TRBJ2-1; unclear D gene. The CDR3 is made up of 11 amino acids. V gave up 5 bases and J gave up 9 bases, with 8 bases separating them. CDR1 is MNHEY, CDR2 SVGEGT, per germline. CDR3 sequence: CASSVRGEQFF. CDR3 nucleotide sequence: TGTGCCAGCAGTGTCAGAGGTGAGCAGTTCTTC.

This clonotype appeared a few times. This rearrangement joins TRBV11-2 to TRBJ1-1; the D is unclear. This CDR3 has 14 residues. Looked up from germline, CDR1 is SGHAT and CDR2 is FQNNGV. Trimming shortened V by 1 base and J by 0 bases, and 6 bases separated the two germline ends. The CDR3 here is CASSLAHLNTEAFF. The CDR3, as DNA: TGTGCCAGCAGCTTAGCGCACCTGAACACTGAAGCTTTCTTT.

This clonotype came up many times. The chain employs TRBV6-2 or TRBV6-3 and TRBJ2-2; unclear D gene. The V end lost 4 bases, the J end lost 0 bases, and 12 bases lay between the germline ends. The CDR3 length is 16 residues. In germline, CDR1 is MNHEY, CDR2 SVGEGT. The CDR3 loop reads CASSSHRNPNTGELFF. The CDR3 DNA reads TGTGCCAGCAGTTCTCACAGAAACCCGAACACCGGGGAGCTGTTTTTT.